Sequencing of this TCR beta chain was carried out in a study of T cell responses to AZD1222 COVID-19 vaccine. Broader study findings: A reported finding is that nearly half of spike-specific TCRs target unmutated variant regions. At baseline, just a handful of AZD1222 recipients tested seropositive. Every sample of the repertoires postdated the peak T cell response.

Method: immunoSEQ multiplex PCR; TCRdb's copy keeps in-frame clones and lacks some. This sample has approximately 180,000 clones, with 85% to 95% found just once. The V gene lost 6 bases and the J gene lost 6 bases, with 17 bases spanning the gap. CDR1 and CDR2 (germline): SNHLY, FYNNEI. There are 15 residues in the CDR3. This clone was observed a single time. Its specificity is not known. The receptor comes from an adult who received the MenACWY meningococcal vaccine as a control. This rearrangement joins TRBV2 to TRBJ2-2; D not certain. The sample consisted of peripheral blood, taken 28 days after the second dose of the MenACWY control vaccine. CDR3 protein: CASSLDTISPGELFF. The CDR3 bases are TGTGCCAGCAGCCTCGACACGATTAGTCCCGGGGAGCTGTTTTTT. Filled out from reference TRBV2 and TRBJ2-2, the complete variable domain reads EPEVTQTPSHQVTQMGQEVILRCVPISNHLYFYWYRQILGQKVEFLVSFYNNEISEKSEIFDDQFSVERPDGSNFTLKIRSTKLEDSAMYFCASSLDTISPGELFFGEGSRLTVL.